Each of the 12 T cell receptor beta chains below was sequenced from the same sample in a study of T cell responses to AZD1222 COVID-19 vaccine. Sequencing was performed with immunoSEQ multiplex PCR; in TCRdb, only in-frame clones are kept and a portion is missing. The profile covers about 150,000 clones, with about nine tenths appearing a single time and 3% to 4% taken by the ten largest. Here the sequenced sample was peripheral blood, taken on day 0 of MenACWY control vaccination. All receptors derive from an adult in good health.

Notes on this clone: This same CDR3 is encoded by further DNA sequences in the sample. The J gene is TRBJ1-2, the V gene TRBV5-1; 8 bases fit TRBD1. Germline V gene sequence: CDR1 SGHRS, CDR2 YFSETQ. With V trimmed by 1 base and J by 4 bases, 3 bases remained unmatched. The CDR3 has 14 residues. The CDR3 is CASSLTGGSYGYTF. In nucleotides, the CDR3 is TGCGCCAGCAGCTTGACAGGGGGTAGCTATGGCTACACCTTC.

This rearrangement joins TRBV6-5 to TRBJ1-6; no definite D call. The CDR3 spans 14 residues. V was trimmed by 7 bases and J by 5 bases, leaving 12 bases between them. Germline values: CDR1 MNHEY, CDR2 SVGAGI. CDR3 nucleotide sequence: TGTGCCAGCACCGAAACGTGGAATAATTCACCCCTCCACTTT. Translating gives CASTETWNNSPLHF.

V usage is TRBV10-3 and J usage is TRBJ2-6; 8 bases are shared with TRBD1. V was clipped by 6 bases and J by 1 base; unmatched bases: 11. The germline V gene encodes CDR1 ENHRY and CDR2 SYGVKD. The CDR3 runs 18 residues. This CDR3 reads CAIRADRGAGSGANVLTF. The CDR3 DNA is TGTGCCATCAGGGCCGACAGGGGAGCCGGTTCTGGGGCCAACGTCCTGACTTTC.

V is TRBV7-2 and J is TRBJ1-5, with 12 bases matching TRBD1. J gave up 13 bases and V 3 bases, and 10 bases lay outside the gene matches. The germline gives CDR1 SGHTA, CDR2 FQGNSA. CDR3 length: 15 residues. CDR3: CASSLAGTGGVSQHF. CDR3 bases: TGTGCCAGCAGCTTGGCCGGGACAGGGGGCGTTTCACAGCATTTT.

The V gene is TRBV5-1, the J gene TRBJ1-3, with TRBD1 as a possible D gene (6 bases). Germline CDR1 is SGHRS and CDR2 is YFSETQ. Trimming left V 0 bases short and J 4 bases short, with 17 bases between. There are 17 residues in the CDR3. The CDR3 reads CASSLDNLGAPGNTIYF. The CDR3 bases are TGCGCCAGCAGCTTGGACAACCTGGGGGCCCCCGGAAACACCATATATTTT.

To note about this clone: Other nucleotide sequences in the sample specify the same CDR3. The J gene is TRBJ2-7, the V gene TRBV11-3, with unresolved D. The length of the CDR3 is 11 residues. Trimming took 5 bases from V and 3 from J, leaving 5 bases between them. CDR1 and CDR2 from the germline V gene are SGHNT and YENEEA. In DNA form, the CDR3 reads TGTGCCAGCAGCCGGAACTACGAGCAGTACTTC. Its translation is CASSRNYEQYF.

This clone was observed a few times. The chain combines TRBV30 with TRBJ1-5; a possible D gene is TRBD1 (6 bases). The CDR3 loop spans 13 amino acids. The germline V and J ends were trimmed by 2 bases and 7 bases, with 12 bases remaining between them. CDR1 GTSNPN and CDR2 SVGIG come from the germline V gene (reference sequence). CDR3 sequence (DNA): TGTGCCTGGAGTAGGTTAGGGGGACAGCCCCAGCATTTT. It specifies CAWSRLGGQPQHF.

The CDR3 DNA reads as TGCGCCAGCAGCTGGACTAGCGGGGGCTCCTACAATGAGCAGTTCTTC. Its protein is CASSWTSGGSYNEQFF. This sequence joins TRBV5-1 and TRBJ2-1; 13 nucleotides line up with TRBD2. J was trimmed by 0 bases and V by 3 bases; bases with no gene match: 0. Germline values: CDR1 SGHRS, CDR2 YFSETQ. CDR3 length: 16 residues.

The V gene is TRBV2, the J gene TRBJ1-6, with TRBD1 matching 11 bases. V was clipped by 11 bases and J by 9 bases; unmatched bases: 6. Germline lookup yields CDR1 SNHLY and CDR2 FYNNEI. This CDR3 has 13 amino acids. DNA for the CDR3: TGTGCCGGACAGGGGGCGAGAACTTCACCCCTCCACTTT. Translation: CAGQGARTSPLHF.

The rearrangement joins TRBV6-5 to TRBJ2-7; D is unclear. The CDR3 sequence is 15 residues long. The germline V and J ends were trimmed by 0 bases and 0 bases, with 9 bases remaining between them. CDR1 and CDR2 (germline): MNHEY, SVGAGI. The CDR3 DNA is TGTGCCAGCAGTTACTCACGAGAGAGCTCCTACGAGCAGTACTTC. This codes for CASSYSRESSYEQYF.

The chain employs TRBV12-3 or TRBV12-4 and TRBJ2-2, with D possibly being TRBD1 (6 bases). Trimming pared 1 base from V and 9 bases from J, leaving 9 bases between. The length of the CDR3 is 13 residues. CDR3 nucleotide sequence: TGTGCCAGCAGTTTAGTGCAGGGGCGGGAGCTGTTTTTT. It yields the protein CASSLVQGRELFF.

This chain joins TRBV19 and TRBJ1-2, with D unclear. Germline CDR1 and CDR2: LNHDA and SQIVND (reference sequence). Trimming removed 6 bases from V and 8 bases from J, with 31 bases in between. This CDR3 has 18 residues. CDR3 coding DNA: TGTGCCAGTAGCATAAGGAGCGTCCAACGGTGGACTAGCTACGGCTACACCTTC. It yields the protein CASSIRSVQRWTSYGYTF.